Below are 26 T cell receptor beta chains sequenced from a single sample in a study of blood T cell repertoires in COVID-19. Method: immunoSEQ multiplex PCR; TCRdb's copy keeps in-frame clones and lacks some. In the table there are approximately 270,000 clones, 70% to 90% of which are singletons. Sequencing input: PBMCs or T cells enriched from blood (not recorded which). Receptors were obtained from a young woman with acute COVID-19.

This chain links TRBV18 with TRBJ1-2; weak D call: TRBD1 (5 bases). The germline gives CDR1 KGHSH, CDR2 LQKENI. There are 15 residues in the CDR3. With 3 bases removed from V and 7 bases from J, the gap between germline ends came to 18 bases. The CDR3 reads CASSPPQGGPRGYTF. The DNA for the CDR3 is TGTGCCAGCTCACCCCCGCAGGGAGGCCCTCGTGGCTACACCTTC.

This chain links TRBV6-5 with TRBJ1-6; TRBD1 agrees at 7 bases. V shed 5 bases and J 7 bases; nucleotides not matched to a gene: 8. This CDR3 region has 15 residues. Germline CDR1 and CDR2: MNHEY and SVGAGI. CDR3: CASSPGQAGNSPLHF. The CDR3 DNA reads TGTGCCAGCAGTCCCGGACAGGCCGGCAATTCACCCCTCCACTTT.

The rearrangement uses TRBV5-1 and TRBJ2-7; D is possibly TRBD1 (6 bases). The germline CDR1 and CDR2 sequences are SGHRS and YFSETQ. The CDR3 extends over 13 amino acids. Trimming removed 0 bases from V and 7 bases from J, with 11 bases in between. CDR3 coding DNA: TGCGCCAGCAGCTTGGGGACAGCTGAAGAGCAGTACTTC. This encodes CASSLGTAEEQYF.

The chain couples TRBV18 to TRBJ2-3, with TRBD1 as a possible D gene (6 bases). This CDR3 contains 14 residues. Germline values: CDR1 KGHSH, CDR2 LQKENI. V gave up 6 bases and J gave up 6 bases, with 16 bases separating them. CDR3 bases: TGTGCCAGCTCTGGAGGACAGTCCTTCGATACGCAGTATTTT. It is translated as CASSGGQSFDTQYF.

The chain carries TRBV4-1 and TRBJ2-7; TRBD2 aligns across 8 bases. V trimming: 3 bases; J trimming: 7 bases; junction bases outside the gene matches: 5. This CDR3 contains 13 residues. Germline lookup yields CDR1 MGHRA and CDR2 YSYEKL. The CDR3 DNA sequence: TGCGCCAGCAGCCATCCCGGGGGGGGAGAGCAGTACTTC. Translated: CASSHPGGGEQYF.

This chain joins TRBV28 and TRBJ1-1; the match to TRBD1 covers 10 bases. Germline lookup yields CDR1 MDHEN and CDR2 SYDVKM. V was clipped by 4 bases and J by 3 bases; unmatched bases: 2. This CDR3 comprises 14 residues. CDR3 amino acids: CASSSGTGDTEAFF. In nucleotides, the CDR3 is TGTGCCAGCAGTTCAGGGACAGGGGACACTGAAGCTTTCTTT.

The rearrangement links TRBV5-1 to TRBJ2-2; a possible D gene is TRBD2 (6 bases). CDR1 SGHRS and CDR2 YFSETQ come from the germline V gene. This CDR3 comprises 15 residues. Trimming pared 4 bases from V and 2 bases from J, leaving 12 bases between. CDR3 DNA: TGCGCCAGCAGCCCGGGACTGAACAACACCGGGGAGCTGTTTTTT. Protein: CASSPGLNNTGELFF.

The genes are TRBV9 and TRBJ2-7; D might be TRBD1 (6 bases). The CDR3 totals 15 residues. Trimming cost V 0 bases and J 0 bases, with 10 bases left between them. CDR1 and CDR2 (germline): SGDLS, YYNGEE. CDR3 amino acids: CASSVGGGHSYEQYF. The CDR3, as DNA: TGTGCCAGCAGCGTAGGTGGGGGACACTCCTACGAGCAGTACTTC.

The chain combines TRBV7-2 with TRBJ1-4; D unclear. Germline V gene lookup returns CDR1 SGHTA and CDR2 FQGNSA. This CDR3 has 14 amino acids. Trimming took off 3 bases at V and 6 bases at J, with 11 bases between the two ends. CDR3 bases: TGTGCCAGCAGCTTTTTTCGGGGAGATGAAAAACTGTTTTTT. Translation: CASSFFRGDEKLFF.

V gene TRBV5-7 combines with J gene TRBJ1-1; TRBD1 matches at 10 bases. TRBV5-7 belongs to the ORF category, with a function that is uncertain. J lost 3 bases, V lost 4 bases, and 9 bases had no gene match. The CDR3 is 16 amino acids. The CDR3 sequence is CASSPGQGRGYTEAFF. The CDR3 region has the DNA TGTGCCAGCAGCCCGGGACAGGGGCGCGGCTACACTGAAGCTTTCTTT.

The rearrangement uses TRBV7-9 and TRBJ1-4; D may be TRBD1 (5 bases). The V gene's germline CDR1 is SEHNR and CDR2 FQNEAQ (reference sequence). The V and J ends lost 0 bases and 8 bases respectively, with 7 bases between them. This CDR3 comprises 13 residues. The CDR3 DNA sequence: TGTGCCAGCAGCTTAGCGGGACTAGAAAAACTGTTTTTT. This translates into CASSLAGLEKLFF.

The chain couples TRBV11-2 to TRBJ2-7; D ambiguous. Germline assignment: CDR1 SGHAT and CDR2 FQNNGV. The germline V and J ends were trimmed by 2 bases and 5 bases, with 4 bases remaining between them. The CDR3 contains 11 residues. CDR3 bases: TGTGCCAGCAGCTTATTCGACGAGCAGTACTTC. Protein: CASSLFDEQYF. The variable domain in full, with the rest retrieved from reference TRBV11-2 and TRBJ2-7, is EAGVAQSPRYKIIEKRQSVAFWCNPISGHATLYWYQQILGQGPKLLIQFQNNGVVDDSQLPKDRFSAERLKGVDSTLKIQPAKLEDSAVYLCASSLFDEQYFGPGTRLTVT.

The chain combines TRBV14 with TRBJ1-2; 7 bases fit TRBD1. Germline assignment: CDR1 SGHDN and CDR2 FVKESK. CDR3 length: 14 residues. V was pared by 5 bases and J by 5 bases, with 8 bases of the junction left unmatched. The CDR3 DNA reads TGTGCCAGCAGCGCCCGACAGGGCGCATATGGCTACACCTTC. It translates to CASSARQGAYGYTF.

The gene calls are TRBV11-2 and TRBJ2-1; 7 positions agree with TRBD2. This CDR3 has 12 residues. V dropped 2 bases and J dropped 15; count of bases not matched to a gene: 7. Germline CDR1 SGHAT, CDR2 FQNNGV. The CDR3 loop reads CASSLSAGASFF. For the CDR3, the DNA is TGTGCCAGCAGCTTATCGGCGGGAGCCTCGTTCTTC.

The rearrangement uses TRBV9 and TRBJ2-1, with TRBD2 matching 8 bases. The CDR3 runs to 17 residues. Germline loops: CDR1 SGDLS, CDR2 YYNGEE. V was pared by 3 bases and J by 1 base, with 9 bases of the junction left unmatched. This chain's CDR3 is CASSARGTSGSYNEQFF. In DNA form, the CDR3 reads TGTGCCAGCAGCGCCCGGGGGACTAGTGGTTCCTACAATGAGCAGTTCTTC.

The chain has TRBV19 and TRBJ2-1; 13 bases fit TRBD2. The CDR3 extends over 14 amino acids. The germline V gene encodes CDR1 LNHDA and CDR2 SQIVND (reference sequence). The V gene end was trimmed by 5 bases and the J gene end by 9 bases; junction bases not matched to a gene: 4. As DNA, the CDR3 is TGTGCCAGTAGTCCGGGACTAGCGGGATCTGAGCAGTTCTTC. As protein: CASSPGLAGSEQFF.

V usage is TRBV7-2 and J usage is TRBJ1-3; D unresolved. Trimming removed 7 bases at V and 3 bases at J, with 4 bases between. The CDR3 contains 11 residues. The V gene's germline CDR1 is SGHTA and CDR2 FQGNSA. CDR3 nucleotides: TGTGCCAGCACGGGTGGAAACACCATATATTTT. As protein: CASTGGNTIYF.

This clone has just one count. J is TRBJ2-1 and V is TRBV7-9; 10 nucleotides align to TRBD1. Germline CDR1 SEHNR, CDR2 FQNEAQ (reference sequence). The CDR3 is 14 amino acids. Trimming cost V 5 bases and J 9 bases; bases outside gene matches: 7. CDR3 sequence (DNA): TGTGCCAGCAGCCAACAGGGACAGGGGTTTGAGCAGTTCTTC. This codes for CASSQQGQGFEQFF.

The chain couples TRBV2 to TRBJ1-5; D remains ambiguous. The CDR3 totals 13 residues. Germline values: CDR1 SNHLY, CDR2 FYNNEI. V was clipped by 4 bases and J by 5 bases, with 9 bases between them. The CDR3 is CASSGGEDQPQHF. CDR3 nucleotide sequence: TGTGCCAGCAGTGGAGGTGAGGATCAGCCCCAGCATTTT.

The chain combines TRBV5-1 with TRBJ2-5; TRBD1 aligns across 9 bases. Trimming took 4 bases from V and 5 from J; bases not matched to a gene: 9. CDR1 SGHRS and CDR2 YFSETQ come from the germline V gene. The CDR3 runs to 15 residues. For the CDR3, the DNA is TGCGCCAGCAGCGACGGGACAGGGCGTCGGGAGACCCAGTACTTC. Amino acid sequence: CASSDGTGRRETQYF.

This clone was seen only once. V gene TRBV27 combines with J gene TRBJ2-5; 10 bases are a match to TRBD2. V lost 6 bases, J lost 5 bases, and 9 bases stayed unmatched. Germline CDR1 is MNHEY and CDR2 is SMNVEV (reference sequence). The CDR3 length is 15 residues. CDR3 DNA: TGTGCCAGCAGACTCGGGACTAGCGAGACGGAGACCCAGTACTTC. It translates to CASRLGTSETETQYF.

The count of this clone is one. The rearrangement joins TRBV27 to TRBJ2-2; possibly TRBD1 for D (6 bases). Germline V gene data show CDR1 as MNHEY and CDR2 as SMNVEV (reference sequence). With 6 bases removed from V and 2 bases from J, the gap between germline ends came to 13 bases. This CDR3 is built from 15 residues. The CDR3 spells CASRPRTDNTGELFF. The CDR3 DNA sequence: TGTGCCAGCAGGCCTCGGACAGACAACACCGGGGAGCTGTTTTTT.

V usage is TRBV24-1 and J usage is TRBJ2-3, with TRBD2 matching over 8 bases. The CDR3 runs 20 residues. The trim removed 2 bases at V and 4 bases at J, leaving 19 bases unmatched. Germline V CDR1 and CDR2: KGHDR, SFDVKD. This CDR3 is CATSDSWATTAGEPADTQYF. In DNA form, the CDR3 reads TGTGCCACCAGTGATTCTTGGGCCACCACAGCGGGAGAGCCGGCAGATACGCAGTATTTT.

This chain joins TRBV6-5 and TRBJ1-1, with TRBD1 matching over 7 bases. V shed 6 bases and J 6 bases; nucleotides not matched to a gene: 4. The CDR3 extends over 12 amino acids. CDR1 is MNHEY and CDR2 is SVGAGI in the germline V gene. The CDR3 spells CASSRDSAEAFF. The CDR3 bases are TGTGCCAGCAGCCGGGACAGCGCTGAAGCTTTCTTT.

The rearrangement joins TRBV15 to TRBJ1-3, with a tentative D call TRBD1 (5 bases). The CDR3 length is 16 residues. Looked up from germline, CDR1 is LNHNV and CDR2 is YYDKDF (reference sequence). V dropped 3 bases and J dropped 2 bases, with 14 bases sitting between them. The CDR3 region has the DNA TGTGCCACCAGCAGCCAGTGGGAAGGGGCTGGAAACACCATATATTTT. This gives the protein CATSSQWEGAGNTIYF.

The gene calls are TRBV9 and TRBJ2-3; D remains unclear. The germline V and J ends were trimmed by 0 bases and 3 bases, with 14 bases remaining between them. The CDR3 covers 16 residues. Germline assignment: CDR1 SGDLS and CDR2 YYNGEE. The CDR3: CASSVGQHDTTDTQYF. CDR3 DNA sequence: TGTGCCAGCAGCGTAGGACAACACGATACTACAGATACGCAGTATTTT.